This T cell receptor (beta chain) comes out of a study of blood T cell repertoires in COVID-19. Study information: PBMCs, B-cell-depleted T cells, or T cells were the source of the cDNA or gDNA that made up the material.

From germline, CDR1 is ENHRY and CDR2 SYGVKD. V shed 3 bases and J shed 0 bases, with 6 bases lying between them. The CDR3 runs to 14 residues. In the original analysis: Nucleated cell counts were estimated from reference gene primer amplification. The method was immunoSEQ multiplex PCR; TCRdb's version includes in-frame clones alone and lacks a portion of them. V and J calls plus clone size are reproduced from that table; the DNA served to infer D and trimming. The table lists under 150,000 clones, around 87% of them singletons. This TCR was sampled from a man aged 50 or older with active COVID-19. The sequencing input was peripheral blood. V gene TRBV10-3 combines with J gene TRBJ1-3; no definite D call. CDR3 DNA: TGTGCCATCAGTGACAGGTTCTCTGGAAACACCATATATTTT. Encoded protein: CAISDRFSGNTIYF.